This TCR beta chain was profiled in a study of CXCR3-negative and CXCR3-positive naive CD8 T cells. Study-level information: Total TRB output reached about 130 million reads, about 1.5 +/- 0.3 million per library.

Subsets of CD8+ T cells were each sorted in triplicate at hundreds of thousands of cells apiece. Study conclusions and caveats: CXCR3 expression partially decreased after cryopreservation; most assays used fresh PBMCs. Memory CD8+ cells had much lower diversity, and both naive subsets had comparably high diversity.

This CDR3 contains 15 residues. Germline-derived CDR1 and CDR2 are MDHEN and SYDVKM. TRB cDNA libraries were made by UMI-labeled 5' RACE. TCRdb re-called the 5' RACE reads, yielding one record per CDR3 amino acid sequence without DNA. The listing records around 47,000 distinct CDR3 sequences. Comment on this clonotype: Antigen specificity is unknown.

This sequence joins TRBV28 and TRBJ1-5; TCRdb outputs TRBD1, but without DNA this stays unchecked. The clonotype comes from a human donor in good health. Some clones in this sample may be carry-over from other donors' samples. Sequencing was performed on memory CD8+ T cells from blood. CDR3 sequence reads: CASSFRDNYNQPQHF.